A selection of T cell receptor beta chains follows, all from one sample in a study of T-cell reconstitution after alpha-beta-depleted transplantation in children. TCRdb independently ran MiXCR on the PCR reads; one entry per CDR3 protein. The sample records hundreds of thousands of distinct CDR3 sequences, around 13% being singletons. This sample comprised PBMCs, obtained before TCRalphabeta/CD19-depleted stem cell transplant. Receptors were obtained from a girl between 2 and 10 years old with congenital amegakaryocytic thrombocytopenia, due to receive a stem cell transplant. Each CDR3 is given with its conserved first and last residue.

TRBJ2-2	TRBV12-3/TRBV12-4	CASSPSTPNRGSGELFF
TRBJ2-7	TRBV28	CASSSIYGARHEQYF
TRBJ2-6	TRBV14	CASSQDVRGVLTF
TRBJ1-1	TRBV12-3/TRBV12-4	CASSERGGEAFF
TRBJ2-1	TRBV12-3/TRBV12-4	CASSFLTGTSGYNEQFF
TRBJ2-5	TRBV7-8	CASSLAFETQYF
TRBJ2-1	TRBV10-3	CAITSLAGGRDEQFF
TRBJ1-1	TRBV7-9	CASSSGQLIEAFF
TRBJ2-5	TRBV15	CATSRGERGQETQYF
TRBJ2-1	TRBV25-1	CASSEIPGLHNEQFF
TRBJ2-5	TRBV20-1	CSALRTREETQYF
TRBJ2-3	TRBV6-5	CASSYGVAIDTQYF
TRBJ2-5	TRBV6-1	CASTKGGAVETQYF
TRBJ1-1	TRBV20-1	CSARYAMNTEAFF
TRBJ2-5	TRBV3-1	CASSQEAASGETQYF
TRBJ1-1	TRBV30	CAWSPGPMNTEAFF
TRBJ2-1	TRBV12-3/TRBV12-4	CASSEFRASANNEQFF
TRBJ2-1	TRBV6-5	CASSYASGNTRKFF
TRBJ2-1	TRBV25-1	CASSEIGRDEQFF
TRBJ2-7	TRBV7-9	CASSWGTVASYEQYF
TRBJ2-2	TRBV5-4	CASSLSRDTAIIRSGELFF
TRBJ2-3	TRBV20-1	CSTRGQDTQYF
TRBJ1-1	TRBV10-3	CAISPGSSIEAFF
TRBJ2-1	TRBV7-9	CASSPGTRVYDEQFF
TRBJ1-1	TRBV28	CASTLRYRGWDTEAFF
TRBJ1-1	TRBV6-5	CASSYAAKGRGTEAFF
TRBJ2-7	TRBV5-1	CASSFGRHTRYEQYF
TRBJ2-2	TRBV20-1	CSAGRTSGQNTGELFF
TRBJ2-1	TRBV7-8	CASSLPGLAENEQFF
TRBJ2-1	TRBV29-1	CSVVPLADNEQFF
TRBJ2-7	TRBV28	CASSAALHYEQYF
TRBJ2-5	TRBV5-1	CASSPVRLLSAETQYF
TRBJ1-2	TRBV29-1	CSVEKGNYGYTF
TRBJ2-1	TRBV27	CASSWDRASYNEQFF
TRBJ2-1	TRBV6-5	CASGTGTYNEQFF
TRBJ2-2	TRBV15	CATSRDVAGELFF
TRBJ2-7	TRBV5-1	CASSLGPAPGSYEQYF
TRBJ2-1	TRBV20-1	CSPKGAPRAYNEQFF
TRBJ1-2	TRBV5-5	CASSLAGAREHGYTF
TRBJ2-7	TRBV12-3/TRBV12-4	CASSPSTGEQYF
TRBJ1-6	TRBV5-1	CASSSARGGTYNSPLHF
TRBJ2-1	TRBV5-5	CASSRMGQLAGGNNEQFF
TRBJ2-5	TRBV7-2	CASSPLGSTQETQYF
TRBJ1-2	TRBV19	CASSTAANYGYTF
TRBJ2-7	TRBV25-1	CASSELGGTGGGGQYF
TRBJ2-1	TRBV4-2	CASSQVTSGNYNEQFF
TRBJ1-1	TRBV4-1	CASSQLPGGGMNTEAFF
TRBJ1-1	TRBV18	CASSPLTEAFF
TRBJ2-5	TRBV12-3/TRBV12-4	CASRETSVETQYF
TRBJ2-5	TRBV29-1	CSATKGETQYF